Presented here are 11 T cell receptor beta chains from one specimen sequenced in a study of T cell responses to AZD1222 COVID-19 vaccine. This table comes from immunoSEQ multiplex PCR, and its TCRdb copy is limited to in-frame clones, with some not included. The sample lists some 140,000 clones, over 85% occurring once. Sequences were derived from peripheral blood, sampled on day 0 of AZD1222 vaccination. Every receptor here comes from an adult in good health.

CDR3 DNA sequence: TGTGCCAGCAGCTTCAGGGGGCCAGATACGCAGTATTTT. This sequence encodes CASSFRGPDTQYF. The chain joins TRBV7-9 to TRBJ2-3; TRBD1 matches 8 bases. Germline V lookup: CDR1 SEHNR, CDR2 FQNEAQ (reference sequence). Trimming cost V 3 bases and J 4 bases; bases outside gene matches: 0. The CDR3 extends over 13 amino acids. The full variable domain, its missing parts supplied by reference TRBV7-9 and TRBJ2-3, is DTGVSQNPRHKITKRGQNVTFRCDPISEHNRLYWYRQTLGQGPEFLTYFQNEAQLEKSRLLSDRFSAERPKGSFSTLEIQRTEQGDSAMYLCASSFRGPDTQYFGPGTRLTVL.

This chain links TRBV14 with TRBJ1-2; the D gene is possibly TRBD1 (5 bases). Trimming took 0 bases from V and 8 from J, leaving 16 bases between them. The CDR3 contains 15 residues. CDR1 is SGHDN and CDR2 is FVKESK in the germline V gene. The DNA of the CDR3 is TGTGCCAGCAGCCAAGAGGGAGGCAGGGAGTTGGGCTACACCTTC. Its translation is CASSQEGGRELGYTF.

The gene calls are TRBV7-2 and TRBJ2-7; TRBD1 might be the D (5 bases). V lost 4 bases to trimming and J lost 1 base, with 14 bases between them. The CDR3 has 15 residues. The V gene's germline CDR1 is SGHTA and CDR2 FQGNSA. CDR3: CASSSGISLSYEQYF. DNA of the CDR3: TGTGCCAGCAGCTCAGGGATTTCCCTATCCTACGAGCAGTACTTC.

V usage is TRBV7-6 and J usage is TRBJ2-2; the match to TRBD1 covers 10 bases. V lost 4 bases and J lost 6; bases outside the gene matches: 8. CDR1 and CDR2 (germline): SGHVS, FNYEAQ. The CDR3 runs to 16 residues. The CDR3 DNA is TGTGCCAGCAGCTACTCGGGGGGACAGGGGTCCGGGGAGCTGTTTTTT. Its translation: CASSYSGGQGSGELFF.

In this sample, this clone turned up a few times. J is TRBJ2-7 and V is TRBV28; tentatively, D is TRBD1 (6 bases). Germline lookup yields CDR1 MDHEN and CDR2 SYDVKM. V lost 5 bases and J 6 bases, leaving 17 bases between the germline ends. The CDR3 is 14 amino acids. The chain's CDR3 is CASSPARGRSEQYF. In nucleotides, the CDR3 is TGTGCCAGCAGTCCAGCCAGGGGACGATCCGAGCAGTACTTC.

The CDR3 is CASSSAGQWDEKLFF. The CDR3 region has the DNA TGTGCCAGCTCGTCGGCGGGACAGTGGGATGAAAAACTGTTTTTT. The rearrangement uses TRBV18 and TRBJ1-4, with TRBD1 matching 7 bases. From germline, CDR1 is KGHSH and CDR2 LQKENI. Trimming removed 6 bases from V and 6 bases from J; junction bases left unmatched: 10. The CDR3 is 15 residues long. The full variable domain, in which reference TRBV18 and TRBJ1-4 provide the parts outside the CDR3, is NAGVMQNPRHLVRRRGQEARLRCSPMKGHSHVYWYRQLPEEGLKFMVYLQKENIIDESGMPKERFSAEFPKEGPSILRIQQVVRGDSAAYFCASSSAGQWDEKLFFGSGTQLSVL.

The rearrangement uses TRBV7-9 and TRBJ1-1, with unresolved D. The CDR3 has 12 amino acids. Trimming took 11 bases from V and 4 from J, leaving 14 bases between them. Germline CDR1 is SEHNR and CDR2 is FQNEAQ (reference sequence). Here the CDR3 reads CAGWGPGTEAFF. The CDR3 nucleotides read TGTGCCGGGTGGGGTCCTGGCACTGAAGCTTTCTTT.

The J gene is TRBJ1-2, the V gene TRBV5-1; the D gene is possibly TRBD1 (5 bases). This CDR3 is built from 14 residues. Germline V gene lookup returns CDR1 SGHRS and CDR2 YFSETQ. The ends were cut back, 0 bases at V and 5 bases at J, with 11 bases in the middle. The CDR3 DNA reads TGCGCCAGCAGCTTGGGACAGCAAAGGTATGGCTACACCTTC. It is translated as CASSLGQQRYGYTF. Filled out from reference TRBV5-1 and TRBJ1-2, the complete variable domain reads KAGVTQTPRYLIKTRGQQVTLSCSPISGHRSVSWYQQTPGQGLQFLFEYFSETQRNKGNFPGRFSGRQFSNSRSEMNVSTLELGDSALYLCASSLGQQRYGYTFGSGTRLTVV.

This chain connects TRBV19 to TRBJ1-2, with no clear D. Germline V gene data show CDR1 as LNHDA and CDR2 as SQIVND (reference sequence). Deletions cut 4 bases from V and 10 bases from J, with 19 bases between. The CDR3 has 14 amino acids. Here the CDR3 reads CASSTDPRSWDYTF. The CDR3 DNA reads as TGTGCCAGTAGTACCGACCCCCGAAGCTGGGACTACACCTTC.

The chain uses TRBV27 and TRBJ2-3; 12 bases line up with TRBD2. Germline V CDR1 and CDR2: MNHEY, SMNVEV (reference sequence). With V trimmed by 5 bases and J by 5 bases, 5 bases remained unmatched. This CDR3 has 15 residues. The CDR3 is CASSQATSGGDTQYF. The CDR3 DNA sequence: TGTGCCAGCAGTCAAGCGACTAGCGGGGGAGATACGCAGTATTTT.

This chain joins TRBV19 and TRBJ1-4; weak D call: TRBD1 (6 bases). Germline V lookup: CDR1 LNHDA, CDR2 SQIVND (reference sequence). This CDR3 has 14 residues. V shed 4 bases and J shed 7 bases, with 13 bases lying between them. CDR3 DNA: TGTGCCAGTAGTACAGGGGCTTGGGGTGAAAAACTGTTTTTT. As protein: CASSTGAWGEKLFF.